This T cell receptor (beta chain) was recorded in a study of blood T cell repertoires in COVID-19. As for the study in general: The United States, Italy and Spain supplied acute and convalescent COVID-19 samples. Sample material is recorded as cDNA or gDNA derived from T cells, B-cell-depleted T cells, or PBMCs.

Seattle patients were enrolled while actively infected and followed longitudinally. Clones were sequenced by immunoSEQ multiplex PCR, and TCRdb holds only the in-frame ones, with some missing. Of 99,000 or so clones detected, about 86% appear once; the ten largest clones hold around 2%. The V end was cut by 7 bases, the J end by 3 bases, with 15 bases between. This CDR3 is built from 14 residues. Germline assignment: CDR1 MNHEY and CDR2 SVGEGT. This receptor was identified in a man between 50 and 59 years old with COVID-19, enrolled during active disease. What was sequenced was peripheral blood. The gene calls are TRBV6-2 or TRBV6-3 and TRBJ1-1; maybe TRBD1 (5 bases). The CDR3 sequence is CASTPRDWDTEAFF. The CDR3, as DNA: TGTGCCAGCACCCCCAGGGATTGGGACACTGAAGCTTTCTTT.